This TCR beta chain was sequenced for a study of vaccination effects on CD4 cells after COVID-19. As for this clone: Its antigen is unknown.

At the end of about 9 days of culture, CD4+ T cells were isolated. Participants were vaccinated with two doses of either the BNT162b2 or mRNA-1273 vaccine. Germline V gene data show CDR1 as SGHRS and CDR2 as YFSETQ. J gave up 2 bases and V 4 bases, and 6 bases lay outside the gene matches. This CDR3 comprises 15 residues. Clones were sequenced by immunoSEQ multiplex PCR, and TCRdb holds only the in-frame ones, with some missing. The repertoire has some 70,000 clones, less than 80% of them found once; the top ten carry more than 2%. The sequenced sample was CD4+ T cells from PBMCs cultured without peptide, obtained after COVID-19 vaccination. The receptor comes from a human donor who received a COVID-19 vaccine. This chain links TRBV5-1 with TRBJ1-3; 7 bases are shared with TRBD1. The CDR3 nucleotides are TGCGCCAGCAGCGCGTTGACAGGGACTGGAAACACCATATATTTT. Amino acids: CASSALTGTGNTIYF.